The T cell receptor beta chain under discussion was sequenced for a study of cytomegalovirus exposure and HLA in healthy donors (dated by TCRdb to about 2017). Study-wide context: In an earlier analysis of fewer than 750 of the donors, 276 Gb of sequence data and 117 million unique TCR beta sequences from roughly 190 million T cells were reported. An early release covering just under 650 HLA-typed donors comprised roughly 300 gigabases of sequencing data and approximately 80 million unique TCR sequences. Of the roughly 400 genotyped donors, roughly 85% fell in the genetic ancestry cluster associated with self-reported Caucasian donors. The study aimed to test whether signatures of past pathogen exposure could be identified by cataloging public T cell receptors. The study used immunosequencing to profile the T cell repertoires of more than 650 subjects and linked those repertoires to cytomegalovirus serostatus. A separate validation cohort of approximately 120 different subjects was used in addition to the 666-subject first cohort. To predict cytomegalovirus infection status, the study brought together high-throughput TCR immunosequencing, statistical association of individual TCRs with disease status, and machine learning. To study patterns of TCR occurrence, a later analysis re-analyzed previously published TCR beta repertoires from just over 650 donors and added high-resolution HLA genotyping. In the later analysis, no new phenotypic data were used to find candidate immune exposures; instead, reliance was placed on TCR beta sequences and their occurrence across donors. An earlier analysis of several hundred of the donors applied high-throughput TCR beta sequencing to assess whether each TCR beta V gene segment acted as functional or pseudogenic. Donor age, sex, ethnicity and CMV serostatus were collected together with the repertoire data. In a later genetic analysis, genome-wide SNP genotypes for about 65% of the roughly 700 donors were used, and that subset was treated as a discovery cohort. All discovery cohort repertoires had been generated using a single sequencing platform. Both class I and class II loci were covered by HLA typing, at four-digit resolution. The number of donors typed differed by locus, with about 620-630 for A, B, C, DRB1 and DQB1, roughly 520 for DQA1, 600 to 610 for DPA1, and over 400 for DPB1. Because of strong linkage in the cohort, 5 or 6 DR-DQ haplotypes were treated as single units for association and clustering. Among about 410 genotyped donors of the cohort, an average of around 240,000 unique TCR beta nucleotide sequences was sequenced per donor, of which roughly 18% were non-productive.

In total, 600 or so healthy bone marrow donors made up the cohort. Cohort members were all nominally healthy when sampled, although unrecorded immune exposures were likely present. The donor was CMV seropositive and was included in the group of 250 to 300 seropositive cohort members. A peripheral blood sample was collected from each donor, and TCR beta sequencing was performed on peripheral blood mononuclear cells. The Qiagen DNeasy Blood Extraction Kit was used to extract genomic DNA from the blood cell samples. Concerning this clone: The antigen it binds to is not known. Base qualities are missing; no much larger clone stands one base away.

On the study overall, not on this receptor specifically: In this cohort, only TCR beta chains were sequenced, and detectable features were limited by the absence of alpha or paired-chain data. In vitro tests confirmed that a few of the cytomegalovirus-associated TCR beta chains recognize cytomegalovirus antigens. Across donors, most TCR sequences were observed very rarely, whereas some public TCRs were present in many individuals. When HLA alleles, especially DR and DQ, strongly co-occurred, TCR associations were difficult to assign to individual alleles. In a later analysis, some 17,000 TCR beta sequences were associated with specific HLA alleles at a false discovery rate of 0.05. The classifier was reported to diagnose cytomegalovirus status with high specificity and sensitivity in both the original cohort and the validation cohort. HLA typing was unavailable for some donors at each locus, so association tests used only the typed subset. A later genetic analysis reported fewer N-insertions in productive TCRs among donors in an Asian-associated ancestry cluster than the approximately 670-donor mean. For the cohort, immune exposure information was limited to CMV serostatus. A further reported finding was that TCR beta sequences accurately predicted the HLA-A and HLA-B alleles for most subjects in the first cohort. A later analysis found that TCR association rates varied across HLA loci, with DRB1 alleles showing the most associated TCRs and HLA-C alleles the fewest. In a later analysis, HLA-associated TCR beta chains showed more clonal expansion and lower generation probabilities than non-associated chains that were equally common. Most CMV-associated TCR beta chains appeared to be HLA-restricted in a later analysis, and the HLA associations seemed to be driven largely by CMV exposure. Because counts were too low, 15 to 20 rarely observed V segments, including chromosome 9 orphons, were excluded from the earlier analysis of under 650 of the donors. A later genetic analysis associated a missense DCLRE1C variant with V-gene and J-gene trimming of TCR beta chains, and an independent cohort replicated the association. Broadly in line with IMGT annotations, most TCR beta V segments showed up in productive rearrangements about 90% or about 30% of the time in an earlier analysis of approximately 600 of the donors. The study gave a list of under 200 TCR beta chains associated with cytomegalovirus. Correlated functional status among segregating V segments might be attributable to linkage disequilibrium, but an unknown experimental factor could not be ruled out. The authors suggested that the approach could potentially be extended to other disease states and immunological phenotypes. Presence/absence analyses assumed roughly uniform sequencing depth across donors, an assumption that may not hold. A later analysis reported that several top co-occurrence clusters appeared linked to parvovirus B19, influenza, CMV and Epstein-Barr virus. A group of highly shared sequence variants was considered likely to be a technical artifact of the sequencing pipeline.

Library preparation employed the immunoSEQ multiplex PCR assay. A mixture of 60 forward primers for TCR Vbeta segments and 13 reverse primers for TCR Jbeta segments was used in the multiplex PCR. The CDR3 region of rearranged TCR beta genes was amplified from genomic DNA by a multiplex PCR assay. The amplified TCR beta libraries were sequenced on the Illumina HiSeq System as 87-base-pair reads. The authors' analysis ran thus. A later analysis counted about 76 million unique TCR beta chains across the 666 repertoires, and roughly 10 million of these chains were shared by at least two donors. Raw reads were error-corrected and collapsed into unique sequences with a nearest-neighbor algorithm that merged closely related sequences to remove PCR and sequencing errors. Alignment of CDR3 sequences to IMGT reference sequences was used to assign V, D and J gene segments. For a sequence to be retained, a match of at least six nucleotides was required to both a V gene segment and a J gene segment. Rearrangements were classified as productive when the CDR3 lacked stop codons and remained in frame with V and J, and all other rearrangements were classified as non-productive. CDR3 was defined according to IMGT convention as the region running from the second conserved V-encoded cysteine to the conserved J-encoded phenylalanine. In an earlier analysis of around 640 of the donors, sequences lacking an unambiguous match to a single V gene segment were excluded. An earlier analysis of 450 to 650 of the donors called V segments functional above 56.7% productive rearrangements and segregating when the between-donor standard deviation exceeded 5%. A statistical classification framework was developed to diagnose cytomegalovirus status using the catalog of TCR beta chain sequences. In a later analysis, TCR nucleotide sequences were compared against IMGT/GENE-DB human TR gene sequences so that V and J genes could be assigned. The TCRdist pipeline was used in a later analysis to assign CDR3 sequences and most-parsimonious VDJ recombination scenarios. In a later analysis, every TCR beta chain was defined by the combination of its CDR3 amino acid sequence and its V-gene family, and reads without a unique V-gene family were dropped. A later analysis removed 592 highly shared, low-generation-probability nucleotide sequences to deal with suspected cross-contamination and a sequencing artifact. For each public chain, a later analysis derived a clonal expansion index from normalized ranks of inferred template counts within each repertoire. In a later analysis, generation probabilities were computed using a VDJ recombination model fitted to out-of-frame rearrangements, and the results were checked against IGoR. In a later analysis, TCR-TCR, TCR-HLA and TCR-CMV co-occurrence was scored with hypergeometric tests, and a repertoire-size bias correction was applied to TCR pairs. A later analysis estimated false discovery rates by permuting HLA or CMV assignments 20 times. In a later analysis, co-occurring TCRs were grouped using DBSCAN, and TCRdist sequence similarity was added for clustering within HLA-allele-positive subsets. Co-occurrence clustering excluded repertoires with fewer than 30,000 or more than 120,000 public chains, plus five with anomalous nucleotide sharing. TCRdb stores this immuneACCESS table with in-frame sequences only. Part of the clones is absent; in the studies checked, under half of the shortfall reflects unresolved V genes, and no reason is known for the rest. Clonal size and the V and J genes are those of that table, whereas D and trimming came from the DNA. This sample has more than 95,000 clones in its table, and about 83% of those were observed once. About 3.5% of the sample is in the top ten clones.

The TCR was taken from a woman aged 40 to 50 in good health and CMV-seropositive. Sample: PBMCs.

The sequence in DNA is TGTGCCACCGGTGGGACAACCTACGAGCAGTACTTC. Its translation is CATGGTTYEQYF. The chain joins TRBV15 to TRBJ2-7, with a weak D call of TRBD1 (6 bases match). V loses 8 bases, J loses 2 bases, and the germline ends lie 10 bases apart. The germline V gene (reference sequence) provides CDR1 LNHNV and CDR2 YYDKDF. From its cysteine to its phenylalanine, the CDR3 spans 12 amino acids. Here the CDR3 DNA is all that survives: 36 bases in frame from base 1.